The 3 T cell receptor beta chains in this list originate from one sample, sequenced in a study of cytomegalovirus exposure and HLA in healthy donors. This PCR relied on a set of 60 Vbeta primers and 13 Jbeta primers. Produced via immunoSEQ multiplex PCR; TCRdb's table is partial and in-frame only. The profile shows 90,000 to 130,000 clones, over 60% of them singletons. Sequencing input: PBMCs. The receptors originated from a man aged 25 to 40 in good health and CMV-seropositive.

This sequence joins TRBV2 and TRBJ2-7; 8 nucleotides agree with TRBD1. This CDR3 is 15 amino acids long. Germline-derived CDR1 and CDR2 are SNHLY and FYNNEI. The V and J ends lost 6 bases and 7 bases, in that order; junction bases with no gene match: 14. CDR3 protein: CASSAPRGLPREQYF. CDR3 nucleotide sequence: TGTGCCAGCAGCGCACCCAGGGGGCTACCCCGGGAGCAGTACTTC.

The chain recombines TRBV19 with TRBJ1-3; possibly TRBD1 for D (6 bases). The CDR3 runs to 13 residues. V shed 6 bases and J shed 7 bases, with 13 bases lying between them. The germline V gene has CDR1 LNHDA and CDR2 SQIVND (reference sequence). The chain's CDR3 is CASSQQGSNTIYF. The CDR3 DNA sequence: TGTGCCAGTAGCCAACAGGGTTCGAACACCATATATTTT.

CDR3 coding DNA: TGTGCCAGCAGCGCGCCCGGACAGGAAACCTACGAGCAGTACTTC. Amino acid sequence: CASSAPGQETYEQYF. The V gene is TRBV5-4, the J gene TRBJ2-7, with 7 nucleotides matching TRBD1. The germline V gene encodes CDR1 SGHNT and CDR2 YYREEE (reference sequence). This CDR3 is built from 15 residues. Trimming cost V 4 bases and J 2 bases; bases outside gene matches: 9.